This T cell receptor (beta chain) was sequenced in a study of breast tumors, draining lymph nodes, adjacent tissues (dated by TCRdb to 2016 to 2017). With respect to the entire study: In breast cancer patients, the study compared the TCR beta repertoires of tumor, adjacent nontumor tissue and axillary lymph nodes. In human breast cancer, the study set out to evaluate how tumor, surrounding tissue and draining lymph node repertoires relate to one another and whether T cells may move between these sites.

The sequencing machine was an Illumina HiSeq 2000. Multiplex PCR amplification was used to build the TCR beta chain libraries. High-throughput sequencing was used to analyze the amplified TCR beta chain products. Through fastp at Q25 and MiXCR, TCRdb rebuilt clones from the public reads, retaining in-frame beta chains. One record per CDR3 amino acid sequence lists the most common genes and DNA. The sample table lists tens of thousands of distinct CDR3 sequences, roughly 39% of them with a count of one. Of the sample, roughly a tenth is held by the ten largest clones. Per the germline V gene (reference sequence), PRHDT is the CDR1 and FYEKMQ is the CDR2. The CDR3 runs 18 amino acids, cysteine and phenylalanine included. The kept DNA is CDR3 alone, 54 bases in frame from the first base. Trimming costs V 4 bases and J 4 bases, and their ends lie 26 bases apart. Study-level results and caveats: Tumor T-cell repertoires showed less diversity than lymph node repertoires and more diversity than nontumor tissue repertoires, and tumor T-cell repertoires showed preferential V and J gene usage. Tumor and nontumor tissue repertoires were significantly more similar in luminal-like than in basal-like breast cancer. The data were considered consistent with the idea that most tumor T cells come from the lymph node and then expand in tumor tissue. The conclusion that tumor T cells originate in lymph nodes was presented as consistent with a hypothesis rather than as directly demonstrated.

Ten or more counts support this clonotype. It lacks a known antigen. Base-call qualities are not available, and no considerably larger clone is one nucleotide away. Sequenced material: breast tumor tissue. The V and J genes are TRBV13 and TRBJ2-7, with no reliable assignment of the D segment. The sequence was collected from a female donor with breast cancer. Some clones in this sample may be carry-over from other donors' samples. The CDR3 region has the sequence CASSSYKQDVGGSYEQYF. The DNA sequence is given as TGTGCCAGCAGCTCATATAAGCAGGATGTCGGTGGGTCGTACGAGCAGTACTTC.